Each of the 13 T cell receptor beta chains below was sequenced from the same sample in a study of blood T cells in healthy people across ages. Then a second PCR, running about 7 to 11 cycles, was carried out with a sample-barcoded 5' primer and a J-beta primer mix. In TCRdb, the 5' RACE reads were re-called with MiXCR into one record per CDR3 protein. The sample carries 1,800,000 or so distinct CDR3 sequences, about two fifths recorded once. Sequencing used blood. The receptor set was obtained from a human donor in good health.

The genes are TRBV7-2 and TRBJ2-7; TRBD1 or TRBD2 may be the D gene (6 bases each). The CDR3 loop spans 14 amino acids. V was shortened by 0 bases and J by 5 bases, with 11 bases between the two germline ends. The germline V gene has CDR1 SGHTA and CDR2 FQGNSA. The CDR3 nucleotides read TGTGCCAGCAGCTTAGCGGGGGGCGGGAACGAGCAGTACTTC. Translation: CASSLAGGGNEQYF. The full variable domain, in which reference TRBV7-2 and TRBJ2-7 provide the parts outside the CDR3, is GAGVSQSPSNKVTEKGKDVELRCDPISGHTALYWYRQSLGQGLEFLIYFQGNSAPDKSGLPSDRFSAERTGGSVSTLTIQRTQQEDSAVYLCASSLAGGGNEQYFGPGTRLTVT.

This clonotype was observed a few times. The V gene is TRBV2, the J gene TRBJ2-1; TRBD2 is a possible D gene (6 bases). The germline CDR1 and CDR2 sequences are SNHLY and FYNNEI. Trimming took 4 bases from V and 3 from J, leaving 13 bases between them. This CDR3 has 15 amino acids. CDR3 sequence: CASSGGDGHYNEQFF. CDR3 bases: TGTGCCAGCAGTGGGGGGGACGGGCACTACAATGAGCAGTTCTTC. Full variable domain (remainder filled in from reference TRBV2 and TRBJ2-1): EPEVTQTPSHQVTQMGQEVILRCVPISNHLYFYWYRQILGQKVEFLVSFYNNEISEKSEIFDDQFSVERPDGSNFTLKIRSTKLEDSAMYFCASSGGDGHYNEQFFGPGTRLTVL.

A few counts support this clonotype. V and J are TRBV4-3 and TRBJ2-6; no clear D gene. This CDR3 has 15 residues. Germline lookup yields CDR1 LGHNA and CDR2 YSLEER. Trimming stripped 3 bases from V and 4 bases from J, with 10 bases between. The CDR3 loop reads CASSQTTLGANVLTF. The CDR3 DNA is TGCGCCAGCAGCCAGACAACGCTGGGGGCCAACGTCCTGACTTTC.

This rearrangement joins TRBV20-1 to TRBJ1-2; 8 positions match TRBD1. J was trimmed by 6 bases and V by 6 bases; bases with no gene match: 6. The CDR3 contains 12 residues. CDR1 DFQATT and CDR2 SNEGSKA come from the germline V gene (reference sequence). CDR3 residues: CSAGTGIDGYTF. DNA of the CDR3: TGCAGTGCCGGGACAGGAATCGATGGCTACACCTTC.

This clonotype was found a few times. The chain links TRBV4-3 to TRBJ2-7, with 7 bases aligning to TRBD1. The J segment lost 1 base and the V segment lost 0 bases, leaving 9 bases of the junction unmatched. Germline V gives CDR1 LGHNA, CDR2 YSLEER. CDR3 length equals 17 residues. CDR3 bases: TGCGCCAGCAGCCAAGAGGGGCCCGGGACAGAGTCCTACGAGCAGTACTTC. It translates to CASSQEGPGTESYEQYF.

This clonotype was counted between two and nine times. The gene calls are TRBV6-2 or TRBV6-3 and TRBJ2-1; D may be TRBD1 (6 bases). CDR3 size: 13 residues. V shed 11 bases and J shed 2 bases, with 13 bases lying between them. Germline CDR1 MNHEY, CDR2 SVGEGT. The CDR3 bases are TGTGCCTTATCGGGACAACCCTACAATGAGCAGTTCTTC. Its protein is CALSGQPYNEQFF.

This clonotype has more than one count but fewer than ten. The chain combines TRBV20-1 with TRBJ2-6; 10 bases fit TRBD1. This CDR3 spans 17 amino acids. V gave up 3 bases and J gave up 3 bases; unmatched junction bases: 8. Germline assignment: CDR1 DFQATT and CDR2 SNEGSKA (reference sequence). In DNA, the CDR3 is TGCAGTGCTAGGCCCAGACAGGGGGCAATTGGGGCCAACGTCCTGACTTTC. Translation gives CSARPRQGAIGANVLTF.

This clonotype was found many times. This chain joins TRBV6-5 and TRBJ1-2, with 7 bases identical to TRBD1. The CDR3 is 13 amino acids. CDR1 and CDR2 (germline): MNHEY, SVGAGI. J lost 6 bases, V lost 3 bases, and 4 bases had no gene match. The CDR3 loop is CASSYTTGNGYTF. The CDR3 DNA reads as TGTGCCAGCAGTTATACGACAGGGAATGGCTACACCTTC.

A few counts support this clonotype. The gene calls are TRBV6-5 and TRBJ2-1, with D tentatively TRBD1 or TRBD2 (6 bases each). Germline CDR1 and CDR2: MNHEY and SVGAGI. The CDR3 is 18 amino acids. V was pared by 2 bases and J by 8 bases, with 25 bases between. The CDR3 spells CASSYERLGGPQGDEQFF. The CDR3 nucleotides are TGTGCCAGCAGTTACGAACGACTAGGGGGTCCGCAGGGCGATGAGCAGTTCTTC.

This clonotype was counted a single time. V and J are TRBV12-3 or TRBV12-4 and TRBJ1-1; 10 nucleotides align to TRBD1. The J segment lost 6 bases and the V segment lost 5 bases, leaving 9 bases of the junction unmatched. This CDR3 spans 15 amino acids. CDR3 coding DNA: TGTGCCAGCAGTCAGCCGACAGGGGGCATAGCTGAAGCTTTCTTT. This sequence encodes CASSQPTGGIAEAFF.

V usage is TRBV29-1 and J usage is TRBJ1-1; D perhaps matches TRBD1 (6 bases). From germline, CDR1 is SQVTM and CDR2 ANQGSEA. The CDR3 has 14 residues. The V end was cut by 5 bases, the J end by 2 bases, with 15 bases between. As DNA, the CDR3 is TGCAGCGTTTCGGGAGGGGGGGGTAACACTGAAGCTTTCTTT. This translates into CSVSGGGGNTEAFF.

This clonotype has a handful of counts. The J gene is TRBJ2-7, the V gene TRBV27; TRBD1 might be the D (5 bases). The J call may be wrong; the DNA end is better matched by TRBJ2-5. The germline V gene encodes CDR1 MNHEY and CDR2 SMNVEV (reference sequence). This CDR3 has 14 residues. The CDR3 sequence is CASSQWGGVETQYF. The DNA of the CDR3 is TGTGCCAGCAGTCAATGGGGCGGAGTCGAGACCCAGTACTTC.

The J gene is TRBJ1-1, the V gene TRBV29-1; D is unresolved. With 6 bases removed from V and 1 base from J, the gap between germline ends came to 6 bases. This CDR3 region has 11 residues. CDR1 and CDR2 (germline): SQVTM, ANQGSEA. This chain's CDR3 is CSVPPNTEAFF. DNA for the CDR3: TGCAGCGTCCCACCGAACACTGAAGCTTTCTTT.